Here is one T cell receptor (beta chain) with its context. No antigen is known for it. No much larger clone is present one base from it, and per-base qualities are unavailable. This record comes from a study of CD39 and CD103 CD8 tumor-infiltrating T cells (dated by TCRdb to the late 2010s). Background on the whole study: Repertoire comparisons were shown for an HPV-positive HNSCC, an HPV-negative HNSCC, an ovarian cancer and a melanoma patient. Repertoires of CD8 TIL subsets defined by CD103 and CD39 were compared with peripheral memory CD8 T cells by TCRbeta CDR3 deep sequencing. Beyond this particular receptor, the publication reports: Clonotypes from DP TILs were seldom detected in blood or uninvolved lymph node, while clonotypes from DN TILs overlapped to a large extent with peripheral memory CD8 repertoires. Compared with DN and SP CD8 TILs and with blood memory CD8 T cells, DP CD8 TILs appeared more oligoclonal, with the top 30 clonotypes covering about 50-90%.

The CDR3 has 14 amino acids, counting the end cysteine and phenylalanine. Only the CDR3 DNA stays, 42 bases, in frame from base 1. As encoded in the germline V gene, CDR1 is MNHNS while CDR2 is SASEGT. Relative to germline, V is 3 bases shorter and J is 9 bases shorter, with 18 bases between their ends. Patients were not receiving therapy at sample collection, though earlier treatments ranged from chemotherapy, radiotherapy, surgery and immunotherapy to none. Thawed cells were enriched for T lymphocytes with a negative-selection kit, adding EpCAM beads for tumor-infiltrating lymphocytes. Memory CD8 T cells were sorted as CD8+CD4-CD45RA- cells irrespective of CCR7 expression. Before analysis, peripheral blood mononuclear cells were isolated on a Ficoll-Paque PLUS gradient and cryopreserved. Populations were sorted on a FACSAria II to 98% to 99% purity, and cell pellets were frozen without culture for TCR sequencing.

Genomic DNA was extracted with the DNeasy Blood and Tissue Kit from 10,000 to 100,000 sorted cells per subset. The immunoSEQ service sequenced and mapped the TCRbeta V-J or V-D-J regions, with each sample reaching coverage above 8.5x. The paper's data handling went like this. The analysis included only productive rearrangements exported from the immunoSEQ Analyzer platform, and clonality was assessed using the 500 most abundant clones. To quantify how much repertoires overlapped between populations, both the Morisita-Horn similarity index and the Jaccard index were used. In 5 or 6 cancer patients, Morisita-Horn similarity was measured between the TCR repertoires of CD8 T-cell subsets. TCRdb retrieved this table from immuneACCESS and kept in-frame rearrangements only. Not all clones are present; in checked studies, unresolved V genes account for under half, and no reason is known for the remainder. Clone size and the V and J calls come from that table; the DNA yielded D and trimming. This sample comprises about 17,000 clones, 80% to 95% of them detected only once. Clones ranked in the top ten supply around 4% of the sample.

The source material was CD8+ T cells sorted from blood. Taken with the paper, the label for cell subset or site translates to: total memory CD8 T cells (CD45RA-CCR7+/-) from blood or uninvolved lymph node. This clonotype originated in a human donor with head and neck squamous cell carcinoma. The chain uses TRBV6-1 and TRBJ2-7; D gene: possibly TRBD2, on 6 matching bases. The CDR3 sequence is CASSDDITRGVQYF. The DNA sequence is given as TGTGCCAGCAGTGACGACATCACGCGGGGAGTGCAGTACTTC.